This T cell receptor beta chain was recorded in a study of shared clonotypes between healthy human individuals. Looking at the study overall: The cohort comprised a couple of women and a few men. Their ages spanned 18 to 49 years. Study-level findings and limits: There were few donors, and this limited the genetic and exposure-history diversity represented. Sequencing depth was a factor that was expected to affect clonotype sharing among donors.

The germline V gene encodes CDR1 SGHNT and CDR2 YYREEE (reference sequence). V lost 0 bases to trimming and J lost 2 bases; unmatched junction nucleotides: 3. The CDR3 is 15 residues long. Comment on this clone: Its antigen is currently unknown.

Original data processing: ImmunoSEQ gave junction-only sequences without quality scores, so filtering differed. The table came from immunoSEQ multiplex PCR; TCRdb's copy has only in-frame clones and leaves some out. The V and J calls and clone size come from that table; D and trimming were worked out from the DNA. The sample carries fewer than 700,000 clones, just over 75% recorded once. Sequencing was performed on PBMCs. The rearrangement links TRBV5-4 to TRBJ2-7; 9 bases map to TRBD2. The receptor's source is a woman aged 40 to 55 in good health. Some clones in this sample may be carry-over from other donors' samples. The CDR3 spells CASSLGLAEPYEQYF. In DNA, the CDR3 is TGTGCCAGCAGCTTGGGACTAGCGGAACCCTACGAGCAGTACTTC.